This TCR beta chain was sequenced for a study of blood T cell repertoires in COVID-19. Study-wide background: The samples span acute and convalescent COVID-19 from the United States, Italy and Spain. PBMCs, B-cell-depleted T cells, or T cells were the source of the cDNA or gDNA that made up the material.

This CDR3 region has 15 residues. Germline CDR1 reads SGHAT; CDR2 reads FQNNGV. J gave up 7 bases and V 4 bases, and 8 bases lay outside the gene matches. Per the authors' pipeline: Estimation of nucleated cell counts relied on the amplification of reference gene primers. TCRdb keeps only in-frame clones here, not all; method: immunoSEQ multiplex PCR. V and J calls and clone size are as listed in that table; D and trimming were resolved from the DNA. The table includes 100,000 to 130,000 clones, 80% to 90% detected once. The V gene is TRBV11-2, the J gene TRBJ2-4, with 9 bases aligning to TRBD1. The TCR sequence derives from a man aged 35 to 55 with active or convalescent COVID-19. The sample comprised peripheral blood. The CDR3 DNA is TGTGCCAGCAGCTCCGGGACAGGGTCGGGTAACATTCAGTACTTC. This translates into CASSSGTGSGNIQYF.